Listed below are T cell receptor beta chains from one sample, sequenced in a study of blood T cell repertoires in COVID-19. The method was immunoSEQ multiplex PCR; TCRdb's version includes in-frame clones alone and lacks a portion of them. Here the sample spans roughly 430,000 clones, 70% to 90% being singletons. What was sequenced was PBMCs or T cells enriched from blood (not recorded which). These receptors all stem from a woman between 18 and 30 years old who had been exposed to COVID-19. Each CDR3 is given with its conserved first and last residue. The order of the fields is J gene, clone size, D gene, V gene, CDR3 DNA, CDR3 protein. The D gene is left open where the match is weak. A row's size may be missing; if present it is once, few, many or a size class.

>TRBJ1-5|NA|NA|TRBV6-2/TRBV6-3
TGTGCCAGCAGTTATCTAGGGGAGGGCAGCAATCAGCCCCAGCATTTT
CASSYLGEGSNQPQHF
>TRBJ2-1|NA|NA|TRBV4-1
TGCGCCAGCAGCCAAGAAGCTACCTTCAATGAGCAGTTCTTC
CASSQEATFNEQFF
>TRBJ2-7|NA|NA|TRBV15
TGTGCCACCAGCATTCCGGGACTGAACTACGAGCAGTACTTC
CATSIPGLNYEQYF
>TRBJ2-7|NA|TRBD1|TRBV10-1
TGCGCCAGCAGTGCGGGACAGCGTTCCTACGAGCAGTACTTC
CASSAGQRSYEQYF
>TRBJ2-7|NA|TRBD2|TRBV5-1
TGCGCCAGCAGCTTACGGACTAGCTCCTACGAGCAGTACTTC
CASSLRTSSYEQYF
>TRBJ2-3|NA|TRBD1|TRBV24-1
TGTGCCACCAGTGATTCCACAGGGGGCGCGACAGATACGCAGTATTTT
CATSDSTGGATDTQYF
>TRBJ1-2|NA|TRBD1|TRBV28
TGTGCCAGCAGTTCCGGGGGGACAGGGGGCGTGAGCTACACCTTC
CASSSGGTGGVSYTF
>TRBJ2-7|few|TRBD1|TRBV28
TGTGCCAGCAGTTCCGACCTAACCCGTGACAGGGGTTACGAGCAGTACTTC
CASSSDLTRDRGYEQYF
>TRBJ1-2|NA|TRBD1|TRBV6-5
TGTGCCAGCAGTTTCAGGGGGTCGCCCTATGGCTACACCTTC
CASSFRGSPYGYTF
>TRBJ2-3|NA|TRBD2|TRBV20-1
TGCAGTGCTAGTCAGCGGGGGGGTGGTGCAGATACGCAGTATTTT
CSASQRGGGADTQYF
>TRBJ1-2|NA|NA|TRBV7-9
TGTGCCAGCAGCGAACAGGCGGTATATGGCTACACCTTC
CASSEQAVYGYTF
>TRBJ1-6|NA|TRBD1|TRBV5-5
TGTGCCAGCAGCCTCTCTACAGGGGCCGCTTCACCCCTCCACTTT
CASSLSTGAASPLHF
>TRBJ1-6|NA|NA|TRBV6-5
TGTGCCAGCAGTCCCGGTGGGGCCGGTAATTCACCCCTCCACTTT
CASSPGGAGNSPLHF
>TRBJ1-2|NA|NA|TRBV18
TGTGCCAGCTCATCCGCTTTGGGCAGATCCTATGGCTACACCTTC
CASSSALGRSYGYTF
>TRBJ2-1|NA|NA|TRBV10-3
TGTGCCATCAGTGACGGGGATTACAATGAGCAGTTCTTC
CAISDGDYNEQFF
>TRBJ2-7|NA|TRBD2|TRBV18
TGTGCCAGCTCCCAGACTAGCGGGGCCTACGAGCAGTACTTC
CASSQTSGAYEQYF
>TRBJ2-1|few|TRBD2|TRBV9
TGTGCCAGCAGCGCGTCTGGGACTAGCGGGCGCGATGAGCAGTTCTTC
CASSASGTSGRDEQFF
>TRBJ2-5|NA|TRBD2|TRBV6-5
TGTGCCAGCAGTTCCCCCGGGGGGAAACAAGAGACCCAGTACTTC
CASSSPGGKQETQYF
>TRBJ2-2|once|NA|TRBV7-7
TGTGCTAGCAGCTTAGGGGAGGCCGGGGAGCTGTTTTTT
CASSLGEAGELFF
>TRBJ2-3|once|NA|TRBV6-4
TGTGCCAGCTCGATAACTACCACAGATACGCAGTATTTT
CASSITTTDTQYF
>TRBJ2-7|NA|TRBD1|TRBV28
TGTGCCAGTCGGGACAGGTGGTACGAGCAGTACTTC
CASRDRWYEQYF
>TRBJ1-1|NA|NA|TRBV3-1/TRBV3-2
TGTGCCAGCAGCCAACGGACTTTGAACACTGAAGCTTTCTTT
CASSQRTLNTEAFF
>TRBJ1-4|NA|NA|TRBV5-1
TGCGCCAGCGGGGCGGATGGAGCAACTAATGAAAAACTGTTTTTT
CASGADGATNEKLFF
>TRBJ2-7|NA|NA|TRBV6-4
TGTGCCAGCGGGGCCAAGGACACCACCTACGAGCAGTACTTC
CASGAKDTTYEQYF
>TRBJ2-3|NA|NA|TRBV28
TGTGCCAGCAAGGACTCGGGAACAGATACGCAGTATTTT
CASKDSGTDTQYF
>TRBJ2-7|once|TRBD1|TRBV19
TGTGCCAGTAGCCTCTCAACCGGGACAGGGTTTTACGAGCAGTACTTC
CASSLSTGTGFYEQYF
>TRBJ2-7|NA|TRBD2|TRBV28
TGTGCCAGCAGTTTTAGCGGGAGGTTCACCTTCGAGCAGTACTTC
CASSFSGRFTFEQYF
>TRBJ1-5|few|NA|TRBV28
TGTGCCAGCAGTTTACCCCAAAGGACTGCTAGGGGCAATCAGCCCCAGCATTTT
CASSLPQRTARGNQPQHF
>TRBJ1-1|NA|NA|TRBV7-2
TGTGCCAGCAGGGACACTTCGATTGAAGCTTTCTTT
CASRDTSIEAFF
>TRBJ1-3|NA|TRBD1|TRBV28
TGTGCCAGCAGAGTGACAGGGGAAGGAAACACCATATATTTT
CASRVTGEGNTIYF
>TRBJ1-1|NA|NA|TRBV28
TGTGCCAGCACCGATTCGGCTGAAGCTTTCTTT
CASTDSAEAFF
>TRBJ1-2|NA|NA|TRBV27
TGTGCCAGCAGTTTAGGCGCAGGGTCTAACTATGGCTACACCTTC
CASSLGAGSNYGYTF
>TRBJ2-1|NA|NA|TRBV4-1
TGCGCCAGCAGCGGCCGGCGGTCCCTGCAGTTCTTC
CASSGRRSLQFF
>TRBJ2-5|NA|NA|TRBV27
TGTGCCAGCAGTTTTAAGTGGGTCGAGGGGGGGAAAGAGACCCAGTACTTC
CASSFKWVEGGKETQYF
>TRBJ1-3|NA|NA|TRBV15
TGTGCCACCAGCAAGGACTTTTCCGGAAACACCATATATTTT
CATSKDFSGNTIYF
>TRBJ1-1|NA|NA|TRBV28
TGTGCCAGCAATGGAGGGGCTACCGCTGAAGCTTTCTTT
CASNGGATAEAFF
>TRBJ2-1|NA|TRBD2|TRBV15
TGTGCCACCAGCGTTCGGACTAGCGGAAACAATGAGCAGTTCTTC
CATSVRTSGNNEQFF
>TRBJ2-4|NA|TRBD2|TRBV5-4
TGTGCCAGCAGCGAGAGGACTAGAAGTTACATTCAGTACTTC
CASSERTRSYIQYF
>TRBJ1-3|NA|TRBD1|TRBV11-2
TGTGCCAGCAGCTTAGGACAGGGGGCCGGCTCTGGAAACACCATATATTTT
CASSLGQGAGSGNTIYF
>TRBJ2-7|NA|NA|TRBV19
TGTGCCAGTAGTATAGGCAGGGTCTCCTACGAGCAGTACTTC
CASSIGRVSYEQYF
>TRBJ2-7|once|TRBD1|TRBV10-2
TGCGCCAGCAGTGAGTCGCCTTTCCGGACAGGGGGCTACGAGCAGTACTTC
CASSESPFRTGGYEQYF
>TRBJ1-2|NA|NA|TRBV18
TGTGCCAGCTCACCACCCCCAACCACAGGGTCCGGCGGCTACACCTTC
CASSPPPTTGSGGYTF
>TRBJ1-3|few|NA|TRBV28
TGTGCCAGCAGTTTTCAGGGGACTGGAAACACCATATATTTT
CASSFQGTGNTIYF
>TRBJ1-2|NA|NA|TRBV27
TGTGCCAGCAGTTTTCGGGGGGTCGGCTACACCTTC
CASSFRGVGYTF
>TRBJ2-3|NA|TRBD1|TRBV3-1/TRBV3-2
TGTGCCAGCAGCCTGGAGGACAGGGGGGATACGCAGTATTTT
CASSLEDRGDTQYF
>TRBJ2-7|NA|NA|TRBV2
TGTGCCAGCAGTGGGGACAACTACGAGCAGTACTTC
CASSGDNYEQYF
>TRBJ2-1|NA|TRBD1|TRBV27
TGTGCCAGCAGTAAAGACAGGGGGCAAGTCAATGAGCAGTTCTTC
CASSKDRGQVNEQFF
>TRBJ1-5|NA|NA|TRBV5-1
TGCGCCAGCAGCTTGTCGGGATCCACCAATCAGCCCCAGCATTTT
CASSLSGSTNQPQHF
>TRBJ2-5|NA|TRBD2|TRBV5-4
TGTGCCAGCAGCCTGGGACTAGCGGGCCTCCAAGAGACCCAGTACTTC
CASSLGLAGLQETQYF
>TRBJ2-2|NA|TRBD2|TRBV7-9
TGTGCCAGCAGCTCCCCCGGGGGAGGGCAAAACACCGGGGAGCTGTTTTTT
CASSSPGGGQNTGELFF
>TRBJ1-4|NA|NA|TRBV5-1
TGCGCCAGCAGCACCCTAGGGGGGGGTAATGAAAAACTGTTTTTT
CASSTLGGGNEKLFF